A selection of T cell receptor beta chains follows, all from one sample in a study of cytomegalovirus exposure and HLA in healthy donors. Only in-frame clones appear in the TCRdb table, and some are missing; sequencing was by immunoSEQ multiplex PCR. The table records about 190,000 clones, 81% of them present only once. The sample consisted of PBMCs. The origin of the receptors is a man aged 40-49 years in good health and CMV-seropositive. Each CDR3 is given with its conserved first and last residue. A D gene is named only where the DNA matches it firmly. The listing skips clone size in some rows; elsewhere it reads once, few, many or a size class.

v_gene	abundance	d_gene	j_gene	CDR3nt	CDR3aa
TRBV5-1	.	TRBD1	TRBJ1-1	TGCGCCAGCAGCGTATCCGGGACAGGGGTTTTTGAAGCTTTCTTT	CASSVSGTGVFEAFF
TRBV7-7	.	TRBD2	TRBJ2-3	TGTGCCAGCAGCCCCCGGGCCGCTAGCGGGAGAAGGGATACGCAGTATTTT	CASSPRAASGRRDTQYF
TRBV10-1	.	.	TRBJ1-5	TGCGCCAGCAGCCCAGGGGTTGGGCAGCCCCAGCATTTT	CASSPGVGQPQHF
TRBV9	.	.	TRBJ1-4	TGTGCCAGCAGCGAAGCAGGTTCAACTAATGAAAAACTGTTTTTT	CASSEAGSTNEKLFF
TRBV5-4	.	.	TRBJ2-5	TGTGCCAGCAGCACCGGACAAAACCAAGAGACCCAGTACTTC	CASSTGQNQETQYF
TRBV2	.	.	TRBJ1-2	TGTGCCAGCAGTGAAGCGCGGCCGACGTACACCTTC	CASSEARPTYTF
TRBV5-1	.	.	TRBJ2-3	TGCGCCAGCAGCTTGGGGCAGGGGTCACCCACAGATACGCAGTATTTT	CASSLGQGSPTDTQYF
TRBV5-4	.	.	TRBJ1-1	TGTGCCAGCAGCTTTTGGGGGCGCACTGAAGCTTTCTTT	CASSFWGRTEAFF
TRBV5-1	.	.	TRBJ1-1	TGCGCCAGCAGCTACGGGACACCTCGGACTGAAGCTTTCTTT	CASSYGTPRTEAFF
TRBV5-1	.	.	TRBJ2-7	TGCGCCAGCAGCAGAGGGCGGGGTACCTACGAGCAGTACTTC	CASSRGRGTYEQYF
TRBV18	.	.	TRBJ2-2	TGTGCCAGCTCACCCTCGCAGCGTAACACCGGGGAGCTGTTTTTT	CASSPSQRNTGELFF
TRBV6-1	once	.	TRBJ2-7	TGTGCCAGCAGCCTGGGAGGCTACGAGCAGTACTTC	CASSLGGYEQYF
TRBV6-1	.	TRBD1	TRBJ1-5	TGTGCCAGCAGACAGACAGGGGCCTACAATCAGCCCCAGCATTTT	CASRQTGAYNQPQHF
TRBV4-2	.	.	TRBJ2-7	TGTGCCAGCAGCCAAGATGGGACTGACGAGCAGTACTTC	CASSQDGTDEQYF
TRBV7-9	.	TRBD2	TRBJ2-7	TGTGCCAGCAGCTTAGTGGGGACTAGCGTAAACGAGCAGTACTTC	CASSLVGTSVNEQYF
TRBV9	.	TRBD1	TRBJ1-6	TGTGCCAGCAGCGTAACAACAGGGGGCTGGGATTCACCCCTCCACTTT	CASSVTTGGWDSPLHF
TRBV4-1	.	TRBD1	TRBJ1-2	TGCGCCAGCAGCCCCAGCAGGGGGCTAGTCAACTATGGCTACACCTTC	CASSPSRGLVNYGYTF
TRBV13	.	TRBD1	TRBJ1-2	TGTGCCAGCAGCTTAGTGGGACAGAGAGTTTACACCTTC	CASSLVGQRVYTF
TRBV5-1	.	.	TRBJ1-1	TGCGCCAGCAGTTACCGGGGGGTTGTTGACACTGAAGCTTTCTTT	CASSYRGVVDTEAFF
TRBV18	.	TRBD1	TRBJ2-7	TGTGCCAGCTCACCCGCCGGACAGGGGGCTTACGAGCAGTACTTC	CASSPAGQGAYEQYF
TRBV28	.	.	TRBJ2-2	TGTGCCAGCAGCCCCGGGAGCACCGGGGAGCTGTTTTTT	CASSPGSTGELFF
TRBV10-3	.	TRBD2	TRBJ2-1	TGTGCCATCAGTGAGGCGGGGGGACTGTATAGTGAGCAGTTCTTC	CAISEAGGLYSEQFF
TRBV11-3	.	TRBD2	TRBJ2-7	TGTGCCAGCAGCCTCCGGGGGGATTCCTACGAGCAGTACTTC	CASSLRGDSYEQYF
TRBV28	.	TRBD1	TRBJ1-2	TGTGCCAGCAGTTCGAGACAGGGGTCTGATGGCTACACCTTC	CASSSRQGSDGYTF
TRBV4-1	.	.	TRBJ1-2	TGCGCCAGCAGCCAAGGGGGGGGTTCGGTCGGCTATGGCTACACCTTC	CASSQGGGSVGYGYTF
TRBV11-2	.	.	TRBJ2-7	TGTGCCAGCAGCTCTCGGGGCTACGAGCAGTACTTC	CASSSRGYEQYF
TRBV4-1	.	TRBD2	TRBJ2-1	TGCGCCAGCAGCCTCGACCTCCGACCGGGACTAGCACCTAGCTCCTACAATGAGCAGTTCTTC	CASSLDLRPGLAPSSYNEQFF
TRBV28	.	TRBD1	TRBJ2-7	TGTGCCACCCGCGGACAGGGATCGTACGAGCAGTACTTC	CATRGQGSYEQYF
TRBV19	.	TRBD1	TRBJ1-1	TGTGCCAGTAGTATAGAAAGGACAGGGGGCACTGAAGCTTTCTTT	CASSIERTGGTEAFF
TRBV12-5	.	TRBD2	TRBJ2-3	TGTGCTAGTGGTTGGGGACTAGCGGGATTGGTAGATACGCAGTATTTT	CASGWGLAGLVDTQYF
TRBV28	.	TRBD2	TRBJ2-6	TGTGCCAGCAGTTTGCCTAGCGGGAAAACTGGGGCCAACGTCCTGACTTTC	CASSLPSGKTGANVLTF
TRBV23-1	.	.	TRBJ1-2	TGCGCCAGCAGTCAACAGGGAAGTAACTATGGCTACACCTTC	CASSQQGSNYGYTF
TRBV4-1	.	.	TRBJ1-2	TGCGCCAGCAGCCCCCAGACAGGAAACTATGGCTACACCTTC	CASSPQTGNYGYTF
TRBV7-9	.	TRBD2	TRBJ2-7	TGTTCCAGCACCACCGGACTAGCGGGAGTGCAAGAGTACTTC	CSSTTGLAGVQEYF
TRBV6-5	.	.	TRBJ1-5	TGTGCCAGCAGTTACTCCAGGAATCAGCCCCAGCATTTT	CASSYSRNQPQHF